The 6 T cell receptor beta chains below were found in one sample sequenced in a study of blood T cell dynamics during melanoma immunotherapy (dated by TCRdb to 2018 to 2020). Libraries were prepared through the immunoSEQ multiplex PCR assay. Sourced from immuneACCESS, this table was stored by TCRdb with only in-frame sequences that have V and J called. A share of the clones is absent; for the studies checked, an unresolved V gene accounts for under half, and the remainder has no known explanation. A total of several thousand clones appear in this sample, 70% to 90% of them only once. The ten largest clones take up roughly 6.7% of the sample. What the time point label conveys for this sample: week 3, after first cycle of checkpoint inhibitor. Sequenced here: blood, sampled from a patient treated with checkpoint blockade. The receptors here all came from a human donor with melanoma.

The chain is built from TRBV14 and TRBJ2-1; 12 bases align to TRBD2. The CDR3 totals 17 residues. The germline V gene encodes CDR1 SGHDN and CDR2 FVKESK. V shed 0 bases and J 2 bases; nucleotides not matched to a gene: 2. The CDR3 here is CASSQDLAGGPYNEQFF. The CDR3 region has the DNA TGTGCCAGCAGCCAAGACCTAGCGGGGGGGCCCTACAATGAGCAGTTCTTC.

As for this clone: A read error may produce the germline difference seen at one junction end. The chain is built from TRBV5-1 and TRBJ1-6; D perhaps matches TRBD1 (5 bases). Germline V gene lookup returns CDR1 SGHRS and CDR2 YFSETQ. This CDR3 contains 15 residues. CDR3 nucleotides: TGCGCCAGCAGCCCTGACAGCTCCTATAATTCACCCCCCCACTTT. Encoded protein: CASSPDSSYNSPPHF.

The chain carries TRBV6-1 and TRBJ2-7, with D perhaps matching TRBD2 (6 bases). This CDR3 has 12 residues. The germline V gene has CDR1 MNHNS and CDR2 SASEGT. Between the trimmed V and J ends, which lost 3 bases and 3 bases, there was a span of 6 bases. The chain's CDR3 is CASSEGGYEQYF. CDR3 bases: TGTGCCAGCAGTGAGGGGGGCTACGAGCAGTACTTC.

The CDR3 DNA reads TGTGCCAGCAGCATTCACAATGAGCAGTTCTTC. Translating it yields CASSIHNEQFF. The V and J genes are TRBV5-8 and TRBJ2-1; D ambiguous. The CDR3 consists of 11 residues. Germline assignment: CDR1 SGHTS and CDR2 YDEGEE. Trimming pared 4 bases from V and 5 bases from J, leaving 4 bases between.

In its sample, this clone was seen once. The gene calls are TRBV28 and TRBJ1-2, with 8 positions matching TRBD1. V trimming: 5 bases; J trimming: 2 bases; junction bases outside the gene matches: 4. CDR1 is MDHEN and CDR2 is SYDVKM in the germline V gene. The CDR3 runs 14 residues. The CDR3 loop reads CASSAGQGNYGYTF. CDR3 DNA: TGTGCCAGCAGTGCTGGACAGGGAAACTATGGCTACACCTTC.

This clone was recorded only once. DNA for the CDR3: TGTGCCAGCAGCCCGGGACAGGGGCTCATTGAAAAACTGTTTTTT. Translation gives CASSPGQGLIEKLFF. This chain joins TRBV7-8 and TRBJ1-4; 10 bases match TRBD1. V trimming: 5 bases; J trimming: 7 bases; junction bases outside the gene matches: 7. This CDR3 is built from 15 residues. Per the germline V gene, CDR1 is SGHVS and CDR2 is FQNEAQ.